This entry concerns a single TCR beta chain. This entry is derived from a study of T cell changes during pregnancy in multiple sclerosis. Germline-derived CDR1 and CDR2 are SGHRS and YFSETQ. The CDR3 consists of 16 residues. Trimming cost V 4 bases and J 2 bases; bases outside gene matches: 8. Libraries were prepared by immunoSEQ multiplex PCR; TCRdb keeps only in-frame clonotypes and omits some of them. The data hold 34,000 or so clones, with approximately 91% observed a single time. This sequence was found in a female donor in good health, enrolled as a control in a pregnancy study. Material: peripheral blood, obtained in the second trimester of pregnancy. The gene calls are TRBV5-1 and TRBJ1-2, with TRBD1 matching over 10 bases. As DNA, the CDR3 is TGCGCCAGCAGCCAAATCCCGGGACAGGGGAACTATGGCTACACCTTC. The encoded protein is CASSQIPGQGNYGYTF. Full variable domain (missing parts from reference TRBV5-1 and TRBJ1-2): KAGVTQTPRYLIKTRGQQVTLSCSPISGHRSVSWYQQTPGQGLQFLFEYFSETQRNKGNFPGRFSGRQFSNSRSEMNVSTLELGDSALYLCASSQIPGQGNYGYTFGSGTRLTVV.